This T cell receptor (beta chain) was recovered during a study of shared T cell receptors in the human thymus. Assay used: immunoSEQ multiplex PCR; TCRdb lists only in-frame clones, some missing. The table includes roughly 660,000 clones, around nine tenths detected once. The junction had 1 base not matched to a gene; V was cut back by 0 bases and J by 7 bases. Germline V CDR1 and CDR2: SGHTA, FQGNSA. The CDR3 consists of 15 residues. This same sample was also part of a study on human thymus T cells. From that study: Corrective heart surgery yielded resections, and these provided the thymus tissue. In thymic and blood repertoires alike, V and J usage looked biased.

V gene TRBV7-2 combines with J gene TRBJ2-1; 12 positions match TRBD2. The source is a boy less than two years old with a congenital heart defect. Sequencing was done on a sample of thymocytes. CDR3 region: CASSLATSGRNEQFF. In DNA, the CDR3 is TGTGCCAGCAGCTTAGCGACTAGCGGGAGAAATGAGCAGTTCTTC. The full variable domain, in which reference TRBV7-2 and TRBJ2-1 provide the parts outside the CDR3, is GAGVSQSPSNKVTEKGKDVELRCDPISGHTALYWYRQSLGQGLEFLIYFQGNSAPDKSGLPSDRFSAERTGGSVSTLTIQRTQQEDSAVYLCASSLATSGRNEQFFGPGTRLTVL.